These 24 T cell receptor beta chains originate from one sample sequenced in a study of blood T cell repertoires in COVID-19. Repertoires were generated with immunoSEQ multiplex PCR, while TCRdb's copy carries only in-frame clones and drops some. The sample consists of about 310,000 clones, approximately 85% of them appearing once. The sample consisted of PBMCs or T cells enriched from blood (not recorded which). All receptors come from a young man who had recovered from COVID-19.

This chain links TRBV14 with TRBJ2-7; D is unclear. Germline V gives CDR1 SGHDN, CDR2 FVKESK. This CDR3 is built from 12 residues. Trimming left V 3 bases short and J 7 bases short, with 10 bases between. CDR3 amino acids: CASSQTSYEQYF. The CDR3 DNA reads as TGTGCCAGCAGCCAGACATCTTATGAGCAGTACTTC.

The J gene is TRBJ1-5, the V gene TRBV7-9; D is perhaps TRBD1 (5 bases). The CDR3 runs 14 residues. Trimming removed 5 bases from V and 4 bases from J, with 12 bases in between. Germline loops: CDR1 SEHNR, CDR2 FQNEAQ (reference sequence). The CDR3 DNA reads TGTGCCAGCAGCCGCGTAGGACAAAATCAGCCCCAGCATTTT. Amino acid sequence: CASSRVGQNQPQHF.

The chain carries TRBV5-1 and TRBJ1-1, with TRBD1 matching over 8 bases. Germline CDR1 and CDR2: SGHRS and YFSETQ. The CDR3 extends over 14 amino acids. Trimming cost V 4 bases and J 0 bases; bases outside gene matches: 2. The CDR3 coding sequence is TGCGCCAGCAGCGCGACAGGGGTGAACACTGAAGCTTTCTTT. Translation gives CASSATGVNTEAFF.

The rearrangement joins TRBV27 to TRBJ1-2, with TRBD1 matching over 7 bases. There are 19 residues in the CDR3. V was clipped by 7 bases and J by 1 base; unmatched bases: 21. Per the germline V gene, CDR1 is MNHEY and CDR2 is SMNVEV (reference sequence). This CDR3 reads CASTPLIRDRPGGNYGYTF. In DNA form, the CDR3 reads TGTGCCAGCACCCCCCTAATCCGGGACCGTCCAGGGGGTAACTATGGCTACACCTTC.

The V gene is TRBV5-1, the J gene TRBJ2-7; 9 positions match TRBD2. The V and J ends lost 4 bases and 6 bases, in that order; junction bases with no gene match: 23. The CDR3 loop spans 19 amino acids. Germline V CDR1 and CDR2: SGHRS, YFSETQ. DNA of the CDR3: TGCGCCAGCAGCCACGGTGGGCTGTTCGGGGTTGGACTAGCGAGCGAGCAGTACTTC. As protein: CASSHGGLFGVGLASEQYF.

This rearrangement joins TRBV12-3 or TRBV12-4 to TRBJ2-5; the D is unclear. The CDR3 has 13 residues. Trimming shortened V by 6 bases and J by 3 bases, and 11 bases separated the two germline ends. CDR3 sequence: CASRLGAEETQYF. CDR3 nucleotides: TGTGCCAGCAGGCTAGGTGCCGAAGAGACCCAGTACTTC.

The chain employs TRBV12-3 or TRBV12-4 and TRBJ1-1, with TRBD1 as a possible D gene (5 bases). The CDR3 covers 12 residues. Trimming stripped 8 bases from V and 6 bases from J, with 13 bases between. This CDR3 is CASGGGSAEAFF. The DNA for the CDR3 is TGTGCCAGCGGGGGGGGGAGCGCTGAAGCTTTCTTT.

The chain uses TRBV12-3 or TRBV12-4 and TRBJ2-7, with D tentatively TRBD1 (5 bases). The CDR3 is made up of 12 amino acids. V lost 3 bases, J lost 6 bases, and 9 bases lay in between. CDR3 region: CASSLGQPEQYF. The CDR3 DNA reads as TGTGCCAGCAGTTTGGGGCAGCCCGAGCAGTACTTC.

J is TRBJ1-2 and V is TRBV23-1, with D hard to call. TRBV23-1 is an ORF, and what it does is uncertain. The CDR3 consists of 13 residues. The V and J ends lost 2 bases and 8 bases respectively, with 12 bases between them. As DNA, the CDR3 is TGCGCCAGCAGTCAAGGGCCGACCGGAGGCTACACCTTC. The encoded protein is CASSQGPTGGYTF.

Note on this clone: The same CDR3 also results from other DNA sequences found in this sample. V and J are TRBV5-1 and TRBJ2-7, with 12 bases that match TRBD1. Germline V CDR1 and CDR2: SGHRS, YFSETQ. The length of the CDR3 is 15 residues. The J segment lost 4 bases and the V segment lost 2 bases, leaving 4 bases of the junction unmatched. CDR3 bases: TGCGCCAGCAGCTTAGGGACAGGGGGCGGGTACGAGCAGTACTTC. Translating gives CASSLGTGGGYEQYF. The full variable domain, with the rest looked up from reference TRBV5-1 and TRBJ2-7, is KAGVTQTPRYLIKTRGQQVTLSCSPISGHRSVSWYQQTPGQGLQFLFEYFSETQRNKGNFPGRFSGRQFSNSRSEMNVSTLELGDSALYLCASSLGTGGGYEQYFGPGTRLTVT.

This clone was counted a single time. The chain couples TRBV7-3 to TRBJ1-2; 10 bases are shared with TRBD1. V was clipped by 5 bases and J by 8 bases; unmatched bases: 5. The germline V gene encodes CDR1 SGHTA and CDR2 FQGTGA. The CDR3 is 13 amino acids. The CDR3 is CASSQGQGLGYTF. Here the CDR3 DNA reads TGTGCCAGCAGCCAGGGACAGGGGTTGGGCTACACCTTC.

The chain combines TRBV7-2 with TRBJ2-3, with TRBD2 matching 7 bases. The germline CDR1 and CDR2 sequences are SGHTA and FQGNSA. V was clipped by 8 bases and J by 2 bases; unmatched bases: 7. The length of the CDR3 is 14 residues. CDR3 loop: CASALAGVTDTQYF. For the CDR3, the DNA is TGTGCCAGCGCATTGGCGGGGGTCACAGATACGCAGTATTTT. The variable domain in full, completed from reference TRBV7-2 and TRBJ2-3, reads GAGVSQSPSNKVTEKGKDVELRCDPISGHTALYWYRQSLGQGLEFLIYFQGNSAPDKSGLPSDRFSAERTGGSVSTLTIQRTQQEDSAVYLCASALAGVTDTQYFGPGTRLTVL.

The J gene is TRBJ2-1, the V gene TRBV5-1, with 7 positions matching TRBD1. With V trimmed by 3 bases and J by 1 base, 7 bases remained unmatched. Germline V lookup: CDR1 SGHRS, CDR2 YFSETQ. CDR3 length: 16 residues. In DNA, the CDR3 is TGCGCCAGCAGCTCGGACAGGACTGCATCCTACAATGAGCAGTTCTTC. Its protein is CASSSDRTASYNEQFF.

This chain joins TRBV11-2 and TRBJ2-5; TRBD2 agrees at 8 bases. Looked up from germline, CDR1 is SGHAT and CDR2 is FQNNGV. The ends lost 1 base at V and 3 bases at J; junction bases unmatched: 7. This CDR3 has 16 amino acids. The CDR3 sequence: CASSLAWGREEETQYF. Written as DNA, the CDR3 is TGTGCCAGCAGCTTAGCCTGGGGGCGGGAGGAAGAGACCCAGTACTTC.

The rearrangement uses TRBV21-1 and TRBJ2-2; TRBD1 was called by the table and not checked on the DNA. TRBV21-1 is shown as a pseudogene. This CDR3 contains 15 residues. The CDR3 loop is CASSNPDSDTGELFF. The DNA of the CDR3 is TGTGCCAGCAGCAATCCGGACAGCGACACCGGGGAGCTGTTTTTT.

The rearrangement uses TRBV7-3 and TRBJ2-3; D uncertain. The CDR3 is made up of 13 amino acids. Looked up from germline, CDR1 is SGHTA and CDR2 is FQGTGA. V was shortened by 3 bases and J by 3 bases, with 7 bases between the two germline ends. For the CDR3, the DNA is TGTGCCAGCAGCTTTCAGTCTACAGATACGCAGTATTTT. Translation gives CASSFQSTDTQYF.

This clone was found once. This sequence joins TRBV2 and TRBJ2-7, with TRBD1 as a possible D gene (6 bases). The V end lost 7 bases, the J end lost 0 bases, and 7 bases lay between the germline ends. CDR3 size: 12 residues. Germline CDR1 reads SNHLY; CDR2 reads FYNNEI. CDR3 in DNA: TGTGCCAGCAAGACAGGCTCCTACGAGCAGTACTTC. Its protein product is CASKTGSYEQYF. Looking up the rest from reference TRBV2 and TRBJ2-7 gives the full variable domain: EPEVTQTPSHQVTQMGQEVILRCVPISNHLYFYWYRQILGQKVEFLVSFYNNEISEKSEIFDDQFSVERPDGSNFTLKIRSTKLEDSAMYFCASKTGSYEQYFGPGTRLTVT.

For the CDR3, the DNA is TGTGCCAGCAGCTCCCGACGGACTGGCAATCAGCCCCAGCATTTT. It yields the protein CASSSRRTGNQPQHF. The genes are TRBV5-8 and TRBJ1-5, with D unresolved. The length of the CDR3 is 15 residues. The germline V gene has CDR1 SGHTS and CDR2 YDEGEE. The V end lost 3 bases, the J end lost 2 bases, and 12 bases lay between the germline ends.

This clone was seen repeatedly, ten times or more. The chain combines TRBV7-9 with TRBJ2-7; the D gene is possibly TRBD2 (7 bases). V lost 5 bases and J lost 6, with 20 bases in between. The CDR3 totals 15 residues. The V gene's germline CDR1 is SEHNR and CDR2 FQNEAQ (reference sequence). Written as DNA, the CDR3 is TGTGCCAGCAGCCCCCCCGCCAGGGGAGGGGGCGAGCAGTACTTC. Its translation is CASSPPARGGGEQYF.

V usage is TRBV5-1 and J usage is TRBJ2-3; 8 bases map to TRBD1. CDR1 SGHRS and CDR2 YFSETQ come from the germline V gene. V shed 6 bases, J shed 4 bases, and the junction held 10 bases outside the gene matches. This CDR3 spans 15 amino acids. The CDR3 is CASKGTGGAADTQYF. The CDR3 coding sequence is TGCGCCAGCAAGGGTACAGGGGGAGCGGCAGATACGCAGTATTTT.

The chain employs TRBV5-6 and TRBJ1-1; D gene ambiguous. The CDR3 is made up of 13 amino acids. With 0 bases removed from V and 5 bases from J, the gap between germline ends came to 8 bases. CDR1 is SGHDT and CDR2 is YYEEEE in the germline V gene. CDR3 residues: CASSLGARTEAFF. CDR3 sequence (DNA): TGTGCCAGCAGCTTGGGGGCTCGGACTGAAGCTTTCTTT.

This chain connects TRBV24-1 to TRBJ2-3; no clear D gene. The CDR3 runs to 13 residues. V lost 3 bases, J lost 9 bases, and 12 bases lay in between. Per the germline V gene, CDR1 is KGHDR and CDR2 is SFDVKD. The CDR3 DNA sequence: TGTGCCACCAGTGATACGGCCCTAGGAACGCAGTATTTT. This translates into CATSDTALGTQYF.

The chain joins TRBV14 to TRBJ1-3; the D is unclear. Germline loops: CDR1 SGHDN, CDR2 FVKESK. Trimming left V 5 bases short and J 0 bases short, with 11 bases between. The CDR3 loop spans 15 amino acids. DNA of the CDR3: TGTGCCAGCAGCTTGGCGGGTTACTCTGGAAACACCATATATTTT. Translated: CASSLAGYSGNTIYF.

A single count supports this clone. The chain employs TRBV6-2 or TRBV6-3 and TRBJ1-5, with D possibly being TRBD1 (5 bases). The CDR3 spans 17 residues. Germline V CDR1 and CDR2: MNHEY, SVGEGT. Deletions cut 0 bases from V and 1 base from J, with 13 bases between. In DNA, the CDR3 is TGTGCCAGCAGTTACTCTACAGGCGGGAGGAGCAATCAGCCCCAGCATTTT. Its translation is CASSYSTGGRSNQPQHF.